This TCR beta chain emerged from a study of blood T cell repertoires in COVID-19. On the study more broadly: The United States, Italy and Spain provided the acute and convalescent COVID-19 samples. In each case, the material was cDNA or gDNA derived from T cells, B-cell-depleted T cells, or PBMCs.

Germline assignment: CDR1 LGHDT and CDR2 YNNKEL (reference sequence). CDR3 length: 14 amino acids. V lost 0 bases, J lost 7 bases, and 6 bases stayed unmatched. Study processing details: The assay estimated nucleated cells by amplifying reference gene primers. The repertoire was sequenced with immunoSEQ multiplex PCR; TCRdb's copy has only in-frame clones and lacks some. The V and J calls and clone size are taken from that table; D and trimming were inferred from the DNA. Here the sample spans about 200,000 clones, about 92% being singletons. This sequence joins TRBV3-1 (or the pseudogene TRBV3-2) and TRBJ2-7; 7 bases align to TRBD1. The receptor was derived from a young man with acute or convalescent COVID-19. The specimen was peripheral blood. In nucleotides, the CDR3 is TGTGCCAGCAGCCAAGAAAAGGGGGCGATAGAGCAGTACTTC. This sequence encodes CASSQEKGAIEQYF.